The following is a T cell receptor (beta chain) sequence with its context. This clonotype was recorded many times. Its antigen has not been determined. Per-nucleotide qualities are absent, and no much larger clonotype sits a single base away. Libraries were built with PCR. Reads for this sample came from an Illumina HiSeq 4000. Preparation of bulk TCR libraries followed a previously described approach, with the TCR primers listed in Table S5. Purification of total RNA was performed with the Qiagen AllPrep DNA/RNA kit. Before any analysis, reads coming from multiple sequencing runs of the same library were combined into one pool. Concerning the study's data processing: Reads were retained only if an exact TCR constant sequence was present, and the retained reads were trimmed to 150 nt and grouped according to their 12-nt molecular barcodes. Reads within each barcode group were sub-clustered using a 15% Levenshtein threshold, and quality-weighted consensus sequences were constructed for each RNA molecule. Non-functional sequences were excluded, and lower-count sequences lying one edit away from another sequence were also excluded. Based on fitting two negative binomial distributions, any barcode sub-cluster with under 20% of the maximum read count was discarded. The public reads were quality trimmed at Q25 with fastp and then assembled into clones with MiXCR by TCRdb, keeping productive beta chains. Records with the same CDR3 protein are collapsed into one entry carrying the most frequent genes and DNA. What appears here as the V and J calls and clone size reflects TCRdb's work, not the paper's. The sample table contains about 320,000 distinct CDR3 sequences; only one count was recorded for about 20% of them. The biggest ten clones account for approximately 0.83% of the sample.

The CDR3 runs 15 residues from the cysteine to the phenylalanine. Only CDR3 DNA is held: 45 bases, read in frame from base 1. CDR1 MGHRA and CDR2 YSYEKL are derived from the germline V gene. Trimming costs V 4 bases and J 5 bases, and their ends lie 17 bases apart. This entry is derived from a study of molecular identifiers for immune sequencing clone quantification (dated by TCRdb to the late 2010s). Describing the broader study: In a replicate experiment, RNA from roughly 20,000 or 100,000 naive CD8 T cells was split into five aliquots, four of which were sequenced. CD8 T cells were used in a methods study to benchmark molecular-identifier clustering-based TCR repertoire sequencing (MIDCIRS) and TCR RNA copy counting. Here is what the overall study found, with its caveats: Modeling estimated around 3 recovered TCR RNA copies per cell, compared with about 10 by digital PCR, which implies about 30% capture efficiency. Spiked-in Jurkat TCR RNA equivalent to a single cell was reported to be detectable even among some 910,000 naive CD8 T cells. In CMV-specific effector cells, over 99% of molecules were held by clones above 20 RNA copies, whereas under 1% of molecules were held by such clones in naive cells. When barcode sub-clustering was omitted, TCR diversity was inflated by chimeric consensus sequences, with chimeras reaching as high as 47%. Highly expanded clone sizes could be underestimated if identical TCR molecules share a barcode. The naive libraries included spiked-in Jurkat TCR RNA (about 9 copies' worth), and this Jurkat TCR RNA is not part of the donor repertoire.

Libraries of naive CD8 T cells were built from anywhere between about 19,000 and 1,100,000 sorted cells, with 10%, 30% or 50% of the purified RNA used. On a BD FACSAria II, naive CD8 T cells were FACS-sorted as CD8+CD4-CCR7+CD45RA+ and collected into RLT Plus buffer. To test detection sensitivity, Jurkat RNA equal to some 11 TCR copies was added to samples of about 20,000-1,000,000 naive CD8 T cells. CD8 T cells were enriched with RosetteSep CD8+ T Cell Enrichment Cocktail and Ficoll-Paque, followed by ACK red cell lysis. Recombination joined TRBV4-1 with TRBJ2-5; the D region possibly corresponds to TRBD1 (6 bases align). This TCR derives from a human donor in good health. Some libraries in this study had Jurkat cell RNA spiked in. The sample was naive CD8+ T cells from blood, with Jurkat cell RNA spiked in. The cell subset or site label here, explained by the study, means: FACS-sorted CD8+CD4-CCR7+CD45RA+ naive T cells. The CDR3 sequence is CASSLTTGTPETQYF. In nucleotide form, the sequence is TGCGCCAGCAGCCTTACGACAGGAACCCCGGAGACCCAGTACTTC.